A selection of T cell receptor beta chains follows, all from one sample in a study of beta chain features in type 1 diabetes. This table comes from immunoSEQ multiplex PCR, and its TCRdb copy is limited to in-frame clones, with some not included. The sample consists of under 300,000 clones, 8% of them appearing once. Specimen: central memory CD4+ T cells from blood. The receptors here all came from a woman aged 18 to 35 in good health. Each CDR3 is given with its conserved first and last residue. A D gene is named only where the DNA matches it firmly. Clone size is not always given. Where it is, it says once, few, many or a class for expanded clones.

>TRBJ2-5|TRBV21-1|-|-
CASSPGGQEAQYF
TGTGCCAGCAGCCCTGGGGGACAAGAGGCCCAGTACTTC
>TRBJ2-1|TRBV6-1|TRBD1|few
CASKTGPSYNEQFF
TGTGCCAGCAAGACAGGGCCCTCCTACAATGAGCAGTTCTTC
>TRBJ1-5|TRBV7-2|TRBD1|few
CASSLQGARMVRGDQPQHF
TGTGCCAGCAGCTTACAGGGGGCGCGGATGGTCAGGGGGGATCAGCCCCAGCATTTT
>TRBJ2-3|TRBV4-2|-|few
CASSQDMPGETDTQYF
TGTGCCAGCAGCCAAGATATGCCAGGGGAAACAGATACGCAGTATTTT
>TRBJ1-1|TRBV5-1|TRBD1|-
CASSPGQVNTEAFF
TGCGCCAGCAGCCCGGGACAGGTGAACACTGAAGCTTTCTTT
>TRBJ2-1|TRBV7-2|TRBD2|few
CASSELAGVVNEQFF
TGTGCCAGCAGCGAACTAGCGGGAGTGGTCAATGAGCAGTTCTTC
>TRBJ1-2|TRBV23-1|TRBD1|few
CASSHPRTGVIYGYTF
TGCGCCAGCAGTCATCCCCGGACAGGGGTTATCTATGGCTACACCTTC
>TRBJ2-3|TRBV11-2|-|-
CASSLLADTQYF
TGTGCCAGCAGCTTACTAGCGGATACGCAGTATTTT
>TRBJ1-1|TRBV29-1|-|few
CSVGRVEGNTEAFF
TGCAGCGTTGGCAGGGTGGAAGGGAACACTGAAGCTTTCTTT
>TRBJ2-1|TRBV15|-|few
CATSRDRHNEQFF
TGTGCCACCAGCAGAGATCGCCACAATGAGCAGTTCTTC
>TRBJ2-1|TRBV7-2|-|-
CASSSGEAYNEQFF
TGTGCCAGCAGCTCCGGGGAAGCCTACAATGAGCAGTTCTTC
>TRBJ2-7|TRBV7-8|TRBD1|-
CASSLEWTGGREQYF
TGTGCCAGCAGCTTAGAATGGACAGGTGGGCGCGAGCAGTACTTC
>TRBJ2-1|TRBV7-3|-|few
CASSPGLRRVDEQFF
TGTGCCAGCAGCCCCGGACTCCGGCGGGTCGATGAGCAGTTCTTC
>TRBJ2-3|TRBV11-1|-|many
CASSPDYEVADTQYF
TGTGCCAGCAGCCCTGACTATGAGGTAGCAGATACGCAGTATTTT
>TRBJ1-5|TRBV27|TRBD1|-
CASGGQGRGQPQHF
TGTGCCAGCGGGGGACAGGGTCGTGGTCAGCCCCAGCATTTT
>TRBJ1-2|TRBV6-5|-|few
CASSVQQGPYGYTF
TGTGCCAGCAGTGTACAACAGGGACCCTATGGCTACACCTTC
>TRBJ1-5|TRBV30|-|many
CAAGRGPNQPQHF
TGTGCCGCCGGGCGGGGGCCGAATCAGCCCCAGCATTTT
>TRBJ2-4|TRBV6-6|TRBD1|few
CASSYEGQGGKNIQYF
TGTGCCAGCAGTTACGAAGGACAGGGTGGGAAAAACATTCAGTACTTC
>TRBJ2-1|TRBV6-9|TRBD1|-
CASSYSGQHNEQFF
TGTGCCAGCAGTTATTCGGGACAGCACAATGAGCAGTTCTTC
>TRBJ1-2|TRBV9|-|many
CASRSGTNYGYTF
TGTGCCAGCCGGTCCGGGACTAACTATGGCTACACCTTC
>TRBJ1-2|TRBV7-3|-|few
CASSQSPRANYGYTF
TGTGCCAGCAGCCAATCCCCCCGAGCTAACTATGGCTACACCTTC
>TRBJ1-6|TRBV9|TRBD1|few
CASSAGTGVVSPLHF
TGTGCCAGCAGCGCCGGGACAGGGGTAGTTTCACCCCTCCACTTT
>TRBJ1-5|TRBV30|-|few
CAWSGQANQPQHF
TGTGCCTGGAGTGGACAGGCTAATCAGCCCCAGCATTTT
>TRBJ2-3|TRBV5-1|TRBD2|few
CASSLGPLANTDTQYF
TGCGCCAGCAGCTTGGGACCACTAGCGAACACAGATACGCAGTATTTT
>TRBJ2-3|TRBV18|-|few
CASSPSSGPSTDTQYF
TGTGCCAGCTCACCTTCTAGTGGCCCGAGCACAGATACGCAGTATTTT
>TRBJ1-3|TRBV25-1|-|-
CASGRDSGNTIYF
TGTGCCAGCGGCCGTGACTCTGGAAACACCATATATTTT
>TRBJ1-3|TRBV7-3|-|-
CASSVDRRTIYF
TGTGCCAGCAGCGTCGACCGTAGGACCATATATTTT
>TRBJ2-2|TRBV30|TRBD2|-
CAGTSGLNTGELFF
TGTGCCGGAACTAGCGGCCTGAACACCGGGGAGCTGTTTTTT
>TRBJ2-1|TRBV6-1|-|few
CASSPGGAGGNEQFF
TGTGCCAGCAGTCCTGGGGGCGCGGGCGGCAATGAGCAGTTCTTC
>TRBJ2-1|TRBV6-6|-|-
CASSYSTLKVEQFF
TGTGCCAGCAGTTACTCGACATTGAAAGTGGAGCAGTTCTTC
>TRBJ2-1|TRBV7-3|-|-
CASSPGVTYNEQFF
TGTGCCAGCAGCCCGGGGGTGACCTACAATGAGCAGTTCTTC
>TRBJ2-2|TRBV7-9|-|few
CASSFLNTGELFF
TGTGCCAGCAGCTTCCTGAACACCGGGGAGCTGTTTTTT
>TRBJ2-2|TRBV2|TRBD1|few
CASNTPRTGFTPGELFF
TGTGCCAGCAATACGCCACGGACAGGGTTTACACCCGGGGAGCTGTTTTTT
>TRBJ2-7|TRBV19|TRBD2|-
CASRSWGSSGSYEQYF
TGTGCCAGTAGATCCTGGGGATCTAGCGGGTCCTACGAGCAGTACTTC
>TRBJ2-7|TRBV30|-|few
CAYSLGSHEQYF
TGTGCCTACTCGCTAGGGTCCCACGAGCAGTACTTC
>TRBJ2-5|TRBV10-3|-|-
CAISPLGAGGKETQYF
TGTGCCATCAGTCCCCTTGGGGCTGGAGGGAAAGAGACCCAGTACTTC
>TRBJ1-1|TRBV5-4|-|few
CASSRRFRTEAFF
TGTGCCAGCAGCCGCCGGTTCAGGACTGAAGCTTTCTTT
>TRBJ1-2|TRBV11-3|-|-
CASSPGDTQANYGYTF
TGTGCCAGCAGCCCGGGGGATACCCAGGCTAACTATGGCTACACCTTC
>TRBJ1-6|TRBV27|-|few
CASSLNQGGNSPLHF
TGTGCCAGCAGTTTAAACCAGGGTGGTAATTCACCCCTCCACTTT
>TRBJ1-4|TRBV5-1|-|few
CASGLGDNEKLFF
TGCGCCAGCGGCCTTGGGGACAATGAAAAACTGTTTTTT
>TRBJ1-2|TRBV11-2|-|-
CASSSLGERSSYGYTF
TGTGCCAGCAGCTCTCTCGGCGAGAGGTCGAGCTATGGCTACACCTTC
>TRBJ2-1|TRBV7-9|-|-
CASSQASGHEQFF
TGCGCCAGCAGCCAAGCCAGCGGGCATGAGCAGTTCTTC
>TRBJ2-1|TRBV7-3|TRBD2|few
CASSLSLAGGEQFF
TGTGCCAGCAGCTTATCACTAGCGGGAGGGGAGCAGTTCTTC
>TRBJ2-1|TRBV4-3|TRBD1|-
CASSLLTGTGYNEQFF
TGCGCCAGCAGCCTTCTGACAGGGACCGGCTACAATGAGCAGTTCTTC
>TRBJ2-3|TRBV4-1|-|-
CASSQGGGYSTDTQYF
TGCGCCAGCAGCCAAGGGGGCGGGTATAGCACAGATACGCAGTATTTT
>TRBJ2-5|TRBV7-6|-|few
CASSLPLGYQETQYF
TGTGCCAGCAGCTTACCCCTGGGGTACCAAGAGACCCAGTACTTC
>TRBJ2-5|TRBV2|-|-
CASRPWGQGRETQYF
TGTGCCAGCAGACCCTGGGGCCAGGGGCGGGAGACCCAGTACTTC
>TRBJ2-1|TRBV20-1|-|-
CSARLYNEQFF
TGCAGTGCTAGACTCTACAATGAGCAGTTCTTC
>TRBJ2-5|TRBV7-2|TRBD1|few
CASSSGQGGGTQYF
TGTGCCAGCAGCTCAGGACAGGGGGGCGGGACCCAGTACTTC
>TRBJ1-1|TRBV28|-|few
CASSATQGFAEAFF
TGTGCCAGCAGCGCTACACAGGGTTTCGCTGAAGCTTTCTTT
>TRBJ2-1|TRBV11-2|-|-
CASSLGGEWSEQFF
TGTGCCAGCAGCTTAGGAGGGGAATGGAGTGAGCAGTTCTTC
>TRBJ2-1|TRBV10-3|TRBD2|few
CASSPVFPKREEQFF
TGTGCCAGCAGCCCCGTATTTCCGAAGCGGGAGGAGCAGTTCTTC
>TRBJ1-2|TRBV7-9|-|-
CASSPGGGRQAHGYTF
TGTGCCAGCAGCCCAGGCGGTGGCCGCCAGGCACATGGCTACACCTTC